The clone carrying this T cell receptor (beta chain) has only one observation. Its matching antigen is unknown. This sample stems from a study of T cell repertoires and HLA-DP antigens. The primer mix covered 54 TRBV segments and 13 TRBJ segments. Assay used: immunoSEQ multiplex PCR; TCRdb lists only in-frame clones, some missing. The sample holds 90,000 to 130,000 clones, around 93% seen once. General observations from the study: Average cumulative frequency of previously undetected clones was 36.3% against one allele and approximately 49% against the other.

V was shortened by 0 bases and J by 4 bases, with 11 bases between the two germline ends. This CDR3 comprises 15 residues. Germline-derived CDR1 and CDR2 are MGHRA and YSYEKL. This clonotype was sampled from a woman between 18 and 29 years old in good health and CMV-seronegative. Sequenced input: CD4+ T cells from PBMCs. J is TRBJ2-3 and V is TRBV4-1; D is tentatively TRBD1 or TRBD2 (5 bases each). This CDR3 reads CASSQERWGSDTQYF. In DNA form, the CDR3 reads TGCGCCAGCAGCCAAGAACGGTGGGGGTCAGATACGCAGTATTTT.